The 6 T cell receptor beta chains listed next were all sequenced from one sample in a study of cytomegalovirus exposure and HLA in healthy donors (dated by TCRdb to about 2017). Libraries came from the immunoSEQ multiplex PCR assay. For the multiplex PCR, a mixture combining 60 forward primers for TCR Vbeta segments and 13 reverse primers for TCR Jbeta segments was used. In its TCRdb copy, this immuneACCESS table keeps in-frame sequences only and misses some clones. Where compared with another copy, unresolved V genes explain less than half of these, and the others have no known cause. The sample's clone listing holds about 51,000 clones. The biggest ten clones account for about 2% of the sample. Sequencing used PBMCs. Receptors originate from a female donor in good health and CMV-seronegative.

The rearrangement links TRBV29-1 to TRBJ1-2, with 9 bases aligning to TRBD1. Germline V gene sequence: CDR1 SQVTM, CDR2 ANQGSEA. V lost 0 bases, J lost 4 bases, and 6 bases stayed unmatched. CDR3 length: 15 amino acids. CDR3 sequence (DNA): TGCAGCGTTGAAGATCGGGGACAGGGTAGCTATGGCTACACCTTC. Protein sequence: CSVEDRGQGSYGYTF.

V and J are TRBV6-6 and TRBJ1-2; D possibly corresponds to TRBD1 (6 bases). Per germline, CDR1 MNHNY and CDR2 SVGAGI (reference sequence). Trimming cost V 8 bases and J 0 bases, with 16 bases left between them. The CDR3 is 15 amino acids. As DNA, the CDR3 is TGTGCCAGCCTGTACGGCAGACAGGCTAACTATGGCTACACCTTC. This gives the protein CASLYGRQANYGYTF.

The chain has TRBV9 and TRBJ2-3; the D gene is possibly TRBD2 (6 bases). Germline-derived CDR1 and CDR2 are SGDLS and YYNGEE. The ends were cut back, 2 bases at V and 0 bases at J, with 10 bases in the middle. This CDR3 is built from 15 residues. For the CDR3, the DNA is TGTGCCAGCAGCGTTCGCGGGATGAGCACAGATACGCAGTATTTT. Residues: CASSVRGMSTDTQYF.

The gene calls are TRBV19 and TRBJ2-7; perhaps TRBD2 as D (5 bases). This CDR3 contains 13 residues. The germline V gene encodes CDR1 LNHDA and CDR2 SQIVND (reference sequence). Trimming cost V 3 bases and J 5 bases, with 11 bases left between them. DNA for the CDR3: TGTGCCAGTAGTATTGTGGGGAGTCACGAGCAGTACTTC. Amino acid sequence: CASSIVGSHEQYF.

In DNA form, the CDR3 reads TGTGCCAGTACCGACACAGGGGAATCGTCTGAAGCTTTCTTT. It specifies CASTDTGESSEAFF. This sequence joins TRBV19 and TRBJ1-1; 7 positions agree with TRBD1. The CDR3 runs 14 residues. J gave up 6 bases and V 7 bases, and 11 bases lay outside the gene matches. Germline V gives CDR1 LNHDA, CDR2 SQIVND (reference sequence).

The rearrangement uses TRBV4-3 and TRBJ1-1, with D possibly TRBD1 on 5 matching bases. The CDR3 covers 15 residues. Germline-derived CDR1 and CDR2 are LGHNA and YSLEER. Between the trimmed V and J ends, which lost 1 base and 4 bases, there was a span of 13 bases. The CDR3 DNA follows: TGCGCCAGCAGCCAAGGCGCAGGGTTGGGCACTGAAGCTTTCTTT. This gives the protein CASSQGAGLGTEAFF.